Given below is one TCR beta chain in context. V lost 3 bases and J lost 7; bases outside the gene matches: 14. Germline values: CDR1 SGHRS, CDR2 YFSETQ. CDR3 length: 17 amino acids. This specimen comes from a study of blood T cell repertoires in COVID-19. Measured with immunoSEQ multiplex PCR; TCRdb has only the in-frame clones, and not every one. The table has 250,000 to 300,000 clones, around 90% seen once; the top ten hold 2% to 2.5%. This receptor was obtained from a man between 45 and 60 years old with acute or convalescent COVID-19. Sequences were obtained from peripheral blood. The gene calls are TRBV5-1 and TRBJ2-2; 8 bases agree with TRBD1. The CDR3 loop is CASSSQGVVGSVGELFF. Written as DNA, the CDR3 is TGCGCCAGCAGCTCACAGGGGGTAGTTGGTTCTGTCGGGGAGCTGTTTTTT.